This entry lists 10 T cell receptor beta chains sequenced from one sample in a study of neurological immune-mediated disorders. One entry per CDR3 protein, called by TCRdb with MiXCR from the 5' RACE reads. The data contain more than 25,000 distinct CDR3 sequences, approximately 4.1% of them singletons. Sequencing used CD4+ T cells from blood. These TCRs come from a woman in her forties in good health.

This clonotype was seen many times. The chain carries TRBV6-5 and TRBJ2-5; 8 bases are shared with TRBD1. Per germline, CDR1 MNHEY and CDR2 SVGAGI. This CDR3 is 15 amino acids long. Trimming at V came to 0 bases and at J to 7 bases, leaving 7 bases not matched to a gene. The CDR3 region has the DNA TGTGCCAGCAGTTACTCGACAGGGGAAGAGCGGACCCAGTACTTC. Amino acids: CASSYSTGEERTQYF.

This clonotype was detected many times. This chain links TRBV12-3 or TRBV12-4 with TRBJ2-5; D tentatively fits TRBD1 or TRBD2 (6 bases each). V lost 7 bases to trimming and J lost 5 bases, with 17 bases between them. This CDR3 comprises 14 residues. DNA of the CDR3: TGTGCCAGCACATTTTCAGGGGCGGGGGAGACCCAGTACTTC. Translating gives CASTFSGAGETQYF.

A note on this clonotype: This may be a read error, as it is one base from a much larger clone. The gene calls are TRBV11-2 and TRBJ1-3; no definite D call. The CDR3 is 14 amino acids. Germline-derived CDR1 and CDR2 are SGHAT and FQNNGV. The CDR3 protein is CVSSLGMIGNTIYF. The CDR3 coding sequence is TGTGTCAGCAGCTTAGGAATGATCGGAAACACCATATATTTT. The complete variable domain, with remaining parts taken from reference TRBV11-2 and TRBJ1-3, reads EAGVAQSPRYKIIEKRQSVAFWCNPISGHATLYWYQQILGQGPKLLIQFQNNGVVDDSQLPKDRFSAERLKGVDSTLKIQPAKLEDSAVYLCVSSLGMIGNTIYFGEGSWLTVV.

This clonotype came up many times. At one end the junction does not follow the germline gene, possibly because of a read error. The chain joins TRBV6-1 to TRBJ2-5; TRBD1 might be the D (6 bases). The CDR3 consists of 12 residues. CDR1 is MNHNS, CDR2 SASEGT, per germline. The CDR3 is CASREGGKTQYF. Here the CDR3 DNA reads TGTGCCAGCAGGGAAGGGGGTAAGACCCAGTACTTC.

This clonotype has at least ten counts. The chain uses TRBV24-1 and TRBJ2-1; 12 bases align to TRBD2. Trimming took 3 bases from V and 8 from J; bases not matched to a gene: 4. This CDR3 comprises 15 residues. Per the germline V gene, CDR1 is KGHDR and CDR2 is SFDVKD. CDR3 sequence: CATSDPSGGGDEQFF. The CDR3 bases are TGTGCCACCAGTGATCCTAGCGGGGGGGGCGATGAGCAGTTCTTC.

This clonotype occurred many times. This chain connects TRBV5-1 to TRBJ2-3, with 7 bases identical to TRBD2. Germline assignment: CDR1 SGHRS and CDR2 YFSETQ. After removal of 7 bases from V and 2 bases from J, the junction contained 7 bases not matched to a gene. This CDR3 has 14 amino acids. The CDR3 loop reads CASGGGLSTDTQYF. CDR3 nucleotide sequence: TGCGCCAGCGGCGGGGGTTTATCCACAGATACGCAGTATTTT.

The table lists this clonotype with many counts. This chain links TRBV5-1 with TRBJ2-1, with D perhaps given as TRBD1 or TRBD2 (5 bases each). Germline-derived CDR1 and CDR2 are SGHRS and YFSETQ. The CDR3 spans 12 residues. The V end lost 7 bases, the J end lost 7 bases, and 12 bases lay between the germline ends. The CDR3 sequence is CASGGWRNEQFF. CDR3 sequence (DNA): TGCGCCAGCGGGGGTTGGAGGAATGAGCAGTTCTTC.

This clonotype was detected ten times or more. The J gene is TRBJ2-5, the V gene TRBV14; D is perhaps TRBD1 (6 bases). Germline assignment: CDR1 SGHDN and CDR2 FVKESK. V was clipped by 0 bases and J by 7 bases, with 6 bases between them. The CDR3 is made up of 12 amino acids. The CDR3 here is CASSQEQGTQYF. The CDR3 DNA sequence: TGTGCCAGCAGCCAAGAACAGGGGACCCAGTACTTC.

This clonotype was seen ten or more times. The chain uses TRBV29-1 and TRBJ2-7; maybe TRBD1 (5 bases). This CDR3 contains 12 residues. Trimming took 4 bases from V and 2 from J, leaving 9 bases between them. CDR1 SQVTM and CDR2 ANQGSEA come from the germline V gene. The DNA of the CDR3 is TGCAGCGTTGTCCAAGGGGCCTACGAGCAGTACTTC. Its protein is CSVVQGAYEQYF.

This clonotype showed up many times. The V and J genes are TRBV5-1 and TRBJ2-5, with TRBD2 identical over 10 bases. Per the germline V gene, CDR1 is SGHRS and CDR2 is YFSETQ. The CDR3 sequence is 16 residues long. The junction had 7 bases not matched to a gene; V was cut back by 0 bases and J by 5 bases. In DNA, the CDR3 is TGCGCCAGCAGCTTGGGAAGCGGGGGGGCTTCGGAGACCCAGTACTTC. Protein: CASSLGSGGASETQYF. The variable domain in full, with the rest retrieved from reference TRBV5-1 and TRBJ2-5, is KAGVTQTPRYLIKTRGQQVTLSCSPISGHRSVSWYQQTPGQGLQFLFEYFSETQRNKGNFPGRFSGRQFSNSRSEMNVSTLELGDSALYLCASSLGSGGASETQYFGPGTRLLVL.